This TCR beta chain was sequenced in a study of cytomegalovirus exposure and HLA in healthy donors. PCR used 60 Vbeta primers and 13 Jbeta primers. Sequencing was performed with immunoSEQ multiplex PCR; in TCRdb, only in-frame clones are kept and a portion is missing. The repertoire table contains about 92,000 clones. General observations from the study: A later analysis appeared to link common viral pathogens to several of the most significant clusters. High specificity and sensitivity for cytomegalovirus status were reported for the classifier.

In the case of this clone: Its target is not known.

Trimming stripped 1 base from V and 3 bases from J, with 9 bases between. The CDR3 runs to 14 residues. Per the germline V gene, CDR1 is SGHVS and CDR2 is FNYEAQ. The TCR was taken from a man between 50 and 59 years old in good health and CMV-seropositive. Sequenced sample: PBMCs. The chain recombines TRBV7-6 with TRBJ2-5, with D tentatively TRBD1 (6 bases). In DNA form, the CDR3 reads TGTGCCAGCAGCTTAGGGCCAGGGGAAGAGACCCAGTACTTC. It specifies CASSLGPGEETQYF.